The source of this T cell receptor (beta chain) is a study of blood T cell repertoires in COVID-19. Study-level background: The United States, Italy and Spain were the sources of the acute and convalescent COVID-19 samples. The analysed material was cDNA or gDNA that came from T cells, B-cell-depleted T cells, or PBMCs.

Original data processing: Amplification with reference gene primers provided the estimates of nucleated cell counts. Repertoires were generated with immunoSEQ multiplex PCR, while TCRdb's copy carries only in-frame clones and drops some. The V and J calls and clone size are taken from that table; D and trimming were inferred from the DNA. Of approximately 90,000 clones listed, roughly 80% are singletons. The germline gives CDR1 SGHTA, CDR2 FQGNSA. Unmatched junction bases numbered 8, after V lost 2 bases and J lost 0 bases. The length of the CDR3 is 17 residues. Sequenced: peripheral blood. The genes are TRBV7-2 and TRBJ2-7; 9 bases are shared with TRBD2. The sequence was collected from a human donor in a cohort sampled during active COVID-19. CDR3 nucleotide sequence: TGTGCCAGCAGCTTACGCGTTAGCGGGAGTACCTCCTACGAGCAGTACTTC. Amino acids: CASSLRVSGSTSYEQYF.